Below are 5 T cell receptor beta chains sequenced from a single sample in a study of PD-1 blockade in classical Hodgkin lymphoma. As to time point: cycle 4 day 1 (C4D1), after around six weeks of nivolumab. All the patients suffered relapse after autologous stem cell transplantation, and brentuximab vedotin exposure differed. Assay: immunoSEQ multiplex PCR; the TCRdb copy retains only in-frame clones and omits some. Of over 6,500 clones listed, around three quarters were seen once; the top ten hold 45%. This specimen was peripheral blood mononuclear cells (PBMCs), taken before the fourth cycle of nivolumab. The receptor set was obtained from a human donor with classical Hodgkin lymphoma.

The chain is built from TRBV28 and TRBJ1-4; TRBD1 matches 10 bases. The germline CDR1 and CDR2 sequences are MDHEN and SYDVKM. CDR3 length equals 16 residues. V was pared by 9 bases and J by 1 base, with 8 bases of the junction left unmatched. CDR3 bases: TGTGCCAGTACCGGGACAGGGGTCGAAACTAATGAAAAACTGTTTTTT. Protein: CASTGTGVETNEKLFF.

The CDR3 sequence: CASSEYGTGVSSGNTIYF. CDR3 coding DNA: TGTGCCAGCAGTGAATACGGGACAGGGGTTTCCTCTGGAAACACCATATATTTT. The J gene is TRBJ1-3, the V gene TRBV6-1; 10 bases map to TRBD1. V lost 2 bases to trimming and J lost 0 bases; unmatched junction nucleotides: 7. Germline V gives CDR1 MNHNS, CDR2 SASEGT. The CDR3 has 18 residues.

V is TRBV2 and J is TRBJ2-7; 7 positions agree with TRBD2. The V gene end was trimmed by 8 bases and the J gene end by 4 bases; junction bases not matched to a gene: 8. CDR1 is SNHLY and CDR2 is FYNNEI in the germline V gene. This CDR3 has 13 residues. The CDR3 region has the DNA TGTGCCAGCCAGACTAGCCCGACTTACGAGCAGTACTTC. Its protein is CASQTSPTYEQYF.

V gene TRBV6-6 combines with J gene TRBJ2-1; no firm D call. The CDR3 runs 12 residues. Germline V gene sequence: CDR1 MNHNY, CDR2 SVGAGI (reference sequence). Trimming stripped 3 bases from V and 1 base from J, with 1 base between. The CDR3 spells CASSYSYNEQFF. In DNA form, the CDR3 reads TGTGCCAGCAGTTATTCCTACAATGAGCAGTTCTTC.

This chain's CDR3 is CASIVGTSGGATGELFF. The CDR3 nucleotides are TGTGCCAGCATAGTTGGGACTAGCGGGGGGGCTACCGGGGAGCTGTTTTTT. The J gene is TRBJ2-2, the V gene TRBV25-1; TRBD2 matches 16 bases. From germline, CDR1 is MGHDK and CDR2 SYGVNS. This CDR3 has 17 residues. V trimming: 7 bases; J trimming: 5 bases; junction bases outside the gene matches: 7.